This T cell receptor beta chain is drawn from a study of blood T cell repertoires in COVID-19. Background on the study: The origin of the acute and convalescent COVID-19 samples was the United States, Italy and Spain. From T cells, B-cell-depleted T cells, or PBMCs came the material, which was cDNA or gDNA.

Note on this clone: Other DNA sequences in the sample encode the same CDR3.

The CDR3 runs 12 residues. V lost 2 bases to trimming and J lost 6 bases, with 6 bases between them. Germline-derived CDR1 and CDR2 are SEHNR and FQNEAQ (reference sequence). Authors' data handling: The assay estimated nucleated cells by amplifying reference gene primers. Using immunoSEQ multiplex PCR, the repertoire was profiled, and TCRdb retains in-frame clones only, with some absent. The D gene and trimming were derived from the DNA, and the V and J assignments and clone size from that table. The sample records 200,000 or so clones, about nine tenths being singletons. The TCR sequence derives from a man aged 80 or over with acute or convalescent COVID-19. The sequenced sample was peripheral blood. This sequence joins TRBV7-9 and TRBJ2-3; D remains ambiguous. CDR3: CASSLSGDTQYF. As DNA, the CDR3 is TGTGCCAGCAGCTTATCCGGGGATACGCAGTATTTT.